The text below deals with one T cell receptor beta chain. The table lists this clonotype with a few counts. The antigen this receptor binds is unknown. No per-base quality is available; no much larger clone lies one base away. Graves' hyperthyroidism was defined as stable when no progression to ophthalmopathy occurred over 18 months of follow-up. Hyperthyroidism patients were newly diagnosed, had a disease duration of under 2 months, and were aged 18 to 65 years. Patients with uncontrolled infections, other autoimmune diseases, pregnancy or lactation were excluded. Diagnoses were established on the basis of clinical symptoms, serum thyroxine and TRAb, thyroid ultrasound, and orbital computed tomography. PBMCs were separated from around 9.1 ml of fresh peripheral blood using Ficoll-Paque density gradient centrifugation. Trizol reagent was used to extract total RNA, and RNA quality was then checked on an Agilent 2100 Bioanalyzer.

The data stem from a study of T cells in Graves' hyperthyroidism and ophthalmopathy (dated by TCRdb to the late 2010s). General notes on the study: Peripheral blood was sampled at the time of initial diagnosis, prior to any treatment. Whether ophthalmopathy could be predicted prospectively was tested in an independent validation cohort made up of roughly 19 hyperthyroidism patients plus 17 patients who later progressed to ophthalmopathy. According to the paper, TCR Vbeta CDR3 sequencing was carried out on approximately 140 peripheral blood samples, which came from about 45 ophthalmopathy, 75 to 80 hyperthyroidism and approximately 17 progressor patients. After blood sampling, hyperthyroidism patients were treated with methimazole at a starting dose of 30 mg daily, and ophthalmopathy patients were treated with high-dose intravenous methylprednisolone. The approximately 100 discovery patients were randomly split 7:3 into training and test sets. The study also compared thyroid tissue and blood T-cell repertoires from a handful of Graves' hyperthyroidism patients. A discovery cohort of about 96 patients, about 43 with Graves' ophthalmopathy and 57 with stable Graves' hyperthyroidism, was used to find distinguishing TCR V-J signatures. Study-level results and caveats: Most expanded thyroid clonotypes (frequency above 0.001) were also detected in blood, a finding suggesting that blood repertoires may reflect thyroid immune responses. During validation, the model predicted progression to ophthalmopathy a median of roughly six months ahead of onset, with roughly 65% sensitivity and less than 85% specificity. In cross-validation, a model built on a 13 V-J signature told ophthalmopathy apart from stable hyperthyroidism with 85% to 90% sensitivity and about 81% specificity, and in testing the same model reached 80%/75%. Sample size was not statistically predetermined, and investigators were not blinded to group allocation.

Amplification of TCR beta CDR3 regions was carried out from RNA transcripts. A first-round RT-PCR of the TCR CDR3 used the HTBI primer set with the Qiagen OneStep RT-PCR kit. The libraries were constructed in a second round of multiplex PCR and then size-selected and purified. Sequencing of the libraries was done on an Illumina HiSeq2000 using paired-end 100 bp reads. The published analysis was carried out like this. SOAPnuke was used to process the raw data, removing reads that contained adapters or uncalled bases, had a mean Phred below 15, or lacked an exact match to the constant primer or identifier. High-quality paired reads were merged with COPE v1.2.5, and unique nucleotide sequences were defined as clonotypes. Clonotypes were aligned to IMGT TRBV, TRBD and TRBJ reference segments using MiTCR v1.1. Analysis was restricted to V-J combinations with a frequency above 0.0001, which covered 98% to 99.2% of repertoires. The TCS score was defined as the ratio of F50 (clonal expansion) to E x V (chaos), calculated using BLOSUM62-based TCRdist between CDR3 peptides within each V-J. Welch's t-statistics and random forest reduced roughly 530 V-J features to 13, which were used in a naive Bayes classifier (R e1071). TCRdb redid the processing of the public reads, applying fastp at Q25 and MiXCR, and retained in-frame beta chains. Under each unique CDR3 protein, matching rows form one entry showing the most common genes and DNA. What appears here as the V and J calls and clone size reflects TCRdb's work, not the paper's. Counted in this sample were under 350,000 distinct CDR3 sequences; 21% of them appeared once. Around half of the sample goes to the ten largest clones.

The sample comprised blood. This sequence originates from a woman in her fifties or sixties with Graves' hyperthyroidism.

The CDR3 loop reads CACGRTVDMGANTEAFF. Here is the DNA: TGCGCCTGCGGGAGAACAGTGGATATGGGGGCGAACACTGAAGCTTTCTTT. Rearrangement joined TRBV4-1 to TRBJ1-1, with TRBD1 as a weak D call on 6 bases. Trimming costs V 11 bases and J 1 base, and their ends lie 26 bases apart. From the cysteine through the phenylalanine, the CDR3 covers 17 amino acids. Solely the CDR3 DNA is kept, with 51 bases framed from the first base. The germline V gene specifies MGHRA as CDR1 and YSYEKL as CDR2.